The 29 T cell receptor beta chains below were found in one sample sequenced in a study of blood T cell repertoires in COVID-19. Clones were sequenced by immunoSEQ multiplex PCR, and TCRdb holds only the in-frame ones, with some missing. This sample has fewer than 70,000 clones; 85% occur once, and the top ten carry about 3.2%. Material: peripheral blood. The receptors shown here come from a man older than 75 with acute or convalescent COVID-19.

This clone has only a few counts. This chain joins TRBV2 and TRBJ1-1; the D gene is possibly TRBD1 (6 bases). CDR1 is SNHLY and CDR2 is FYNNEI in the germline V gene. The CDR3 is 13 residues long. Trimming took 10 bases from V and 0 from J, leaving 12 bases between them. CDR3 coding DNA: TGTGCCACCGGACAGTATCTGAACACTGAAGCTTTCTTT. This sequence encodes CATGQYLNTEAFF.

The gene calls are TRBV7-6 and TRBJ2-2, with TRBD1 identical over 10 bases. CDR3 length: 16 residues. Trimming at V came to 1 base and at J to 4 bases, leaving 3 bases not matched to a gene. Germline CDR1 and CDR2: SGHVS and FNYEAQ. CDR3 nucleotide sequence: TGTGCCAGCAGCTTAGAGACAGGGGGCCTCACCGGGGAGCTGTTTTTT. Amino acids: CASSLETGGLTGELFF.

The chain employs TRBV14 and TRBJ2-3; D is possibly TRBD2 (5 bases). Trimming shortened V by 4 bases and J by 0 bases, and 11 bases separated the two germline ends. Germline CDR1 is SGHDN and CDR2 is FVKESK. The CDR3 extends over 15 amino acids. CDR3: CASSLGLTSTDTQYF. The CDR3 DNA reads TGTGCCAGCAGCCTCGGACTTACTAGCACAGATACGCAGTATTTT.

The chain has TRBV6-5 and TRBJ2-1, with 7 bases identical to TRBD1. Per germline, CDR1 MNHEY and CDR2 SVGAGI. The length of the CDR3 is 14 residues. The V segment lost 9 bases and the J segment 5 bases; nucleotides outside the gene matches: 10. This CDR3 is CASHRQGGNNEQFF. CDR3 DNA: TGTGCCAGTCACAGACAGGGTGGCAACAATGAGCAGTTCTTC.

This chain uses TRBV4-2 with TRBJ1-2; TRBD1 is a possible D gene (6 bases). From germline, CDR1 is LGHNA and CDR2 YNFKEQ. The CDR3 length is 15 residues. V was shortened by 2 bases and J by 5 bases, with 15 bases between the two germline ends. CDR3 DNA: TGTGCCAGCAGCCAACAATGGGGGGGCGGGTATGGCTACACCTTC. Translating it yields CASSQQWGGGYGYTF.

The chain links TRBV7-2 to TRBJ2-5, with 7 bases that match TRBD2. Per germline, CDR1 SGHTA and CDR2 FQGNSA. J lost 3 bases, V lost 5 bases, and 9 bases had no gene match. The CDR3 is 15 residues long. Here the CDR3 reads CASSQGQGGKETQYF. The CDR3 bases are TGTGCCAGCAGCCAAGGCCAGGGAGGGAAAGAGACCCAGTACTTC.

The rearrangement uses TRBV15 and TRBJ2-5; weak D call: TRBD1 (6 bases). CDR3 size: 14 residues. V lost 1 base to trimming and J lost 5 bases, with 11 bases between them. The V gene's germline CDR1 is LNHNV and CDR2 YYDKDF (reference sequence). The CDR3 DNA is TGTGCCACCAGCAGAGGGGACATTCGCGAGACCCAGTACTTC. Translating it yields CATSRGDIRETQYF. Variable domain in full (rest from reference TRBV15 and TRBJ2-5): DAMVIQNPRYQVTQFGKPVTLSCSQTLNHNVMYWYQQKSSQAPKLLFHYYDKDFNNEADTPDNFQSRRPNTSFCFLDIRSPGLGDTAMYLCATSRGDIRETQYFGPGTRLLVL.

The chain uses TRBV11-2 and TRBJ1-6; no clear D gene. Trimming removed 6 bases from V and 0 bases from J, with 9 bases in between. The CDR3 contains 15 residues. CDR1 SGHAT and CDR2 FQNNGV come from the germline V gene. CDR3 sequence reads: CASRTGNSYNSPLHF. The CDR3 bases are TGTGCCAGCAGGACTGGTAACTCCTATAATTCACCCCTCCACTTT.

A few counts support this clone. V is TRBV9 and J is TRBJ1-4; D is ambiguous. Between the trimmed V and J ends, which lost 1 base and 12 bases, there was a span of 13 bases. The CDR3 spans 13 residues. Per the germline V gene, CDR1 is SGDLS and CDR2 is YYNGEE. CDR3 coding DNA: TGTGCCAGCAGCGTATTAGAGAGCGGGGAACTGTTTTTT. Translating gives CASSVLESGELFF.

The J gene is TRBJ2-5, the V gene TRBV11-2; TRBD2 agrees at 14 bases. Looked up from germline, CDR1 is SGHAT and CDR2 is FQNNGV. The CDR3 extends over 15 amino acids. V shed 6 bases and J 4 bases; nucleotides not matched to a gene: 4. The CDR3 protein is CASRTGLAGVETQYF. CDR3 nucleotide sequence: TGTGCCAGCAGGACGGGACTAGCGGGAGTAGAGACCCAGTACTTC. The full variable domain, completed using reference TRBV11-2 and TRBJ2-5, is EAGVAQSPRYKIIEKRQSVAFWCNPISGHATLYWYQQILGQGPKLLIQFQNNGVVDDSQLPKDRFSAERLKGVDSTLKIQPAKLEDSAVYLCASRTGLAGVETQYFGPGTRLLVL.

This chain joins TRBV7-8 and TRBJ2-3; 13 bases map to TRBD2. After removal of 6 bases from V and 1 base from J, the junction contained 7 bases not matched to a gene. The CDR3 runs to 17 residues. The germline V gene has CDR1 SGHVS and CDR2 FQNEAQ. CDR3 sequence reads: CASRLAGGPRGTDTQYF. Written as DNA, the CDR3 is TGTGCCAGCAGACTAGCGGGAGGGCCGCGAGGCACAGATACGCAGTATTTT.

For the CDR3, the DNA is TGTGCCAGCAGGACAGGGGGGCGAGAAAAACTGTTTTTT. Translation: CASRTGGREKLFF. The V and J genes are TRBV25-1 and TRBJ1-4; 9 bases align to TRBD1. The CDR3 loop spans 13 amino acids. CDR1 is MGHDK, CDR2 SYGVNS, per germline. V lost 6 bases, J lost 8 bases, and 4 bases stayed unmatched. Using reference TRBV25-1 and TRBJ1-4 for the parts outside the CDR3, the full variable domain is EADIYQTPRYLVIGTGKKITLECSQTMGHDKMYWYQQDPGMELHLIHYSYGVNSTEKGDLSSESTVSRIRTEHFPLTLESARPSHTSQYLCASRTGGREKLFFGSGTQLSVL.

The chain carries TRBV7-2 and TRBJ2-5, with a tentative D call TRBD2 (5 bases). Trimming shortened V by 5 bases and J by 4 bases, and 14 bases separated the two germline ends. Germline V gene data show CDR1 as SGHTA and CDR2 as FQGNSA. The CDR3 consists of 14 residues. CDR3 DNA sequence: TGTGCCAGCAGCCCTCATGTTAGCGCAGAGACCCAGTACTTC. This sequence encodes CASSPHVSAETQYF.

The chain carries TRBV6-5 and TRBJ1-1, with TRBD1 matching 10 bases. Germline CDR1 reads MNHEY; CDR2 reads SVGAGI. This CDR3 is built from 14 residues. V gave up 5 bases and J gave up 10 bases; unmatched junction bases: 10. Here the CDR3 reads CASSSAGTGVVAFF. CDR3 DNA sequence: TGTGCCAGCAGTAGCGCTGGGACAGGGGTTGTAGCTTTCTTT.

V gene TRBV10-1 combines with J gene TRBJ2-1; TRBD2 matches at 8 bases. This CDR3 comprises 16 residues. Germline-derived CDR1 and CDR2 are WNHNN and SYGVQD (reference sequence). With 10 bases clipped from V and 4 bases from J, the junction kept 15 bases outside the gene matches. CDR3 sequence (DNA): TGCGCCAACGGAGGAGCGGGAGAGGTATTATACAATGAGCAGTTCTTC. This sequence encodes CANGGAGEVLYNEQFF.

The CDR3, as DNA: TGTGCCAGCAGCTTCGGCGGGAGGGTCCCTGGGAAGCAGTACTTC. Translating it yields CASSFGGRVPGKQYF. The J gene is TRBJ2-7, the V gene TRBV11-2, with 9 bases aligning to TRBD2. Per germline, CDR1 SGHAT and CDR2 FQNNGV. The CDR3 totals 15 residues. Unmatched junction bases numbered 11, after V lost 3 bases and J lost 8 bases.

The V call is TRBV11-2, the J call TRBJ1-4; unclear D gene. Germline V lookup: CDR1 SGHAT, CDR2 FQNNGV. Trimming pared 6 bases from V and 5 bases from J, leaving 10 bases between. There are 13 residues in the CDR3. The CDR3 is CASRFGVNEKLFF. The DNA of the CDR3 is TGTGCCAGCAGATTCGGGGTAAATGAAAAACTGTTTTTT.

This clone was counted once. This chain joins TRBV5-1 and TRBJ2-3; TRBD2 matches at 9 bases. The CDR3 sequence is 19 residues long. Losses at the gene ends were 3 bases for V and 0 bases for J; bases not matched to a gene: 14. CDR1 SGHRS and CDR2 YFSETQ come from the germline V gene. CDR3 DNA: TGCGCCAGCAGCTCAGGGTATCGGCTAGCGGGGACTAGCACAGATACGCAGTATTTT. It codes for CASSSGYRLAGTSTDTQYF.

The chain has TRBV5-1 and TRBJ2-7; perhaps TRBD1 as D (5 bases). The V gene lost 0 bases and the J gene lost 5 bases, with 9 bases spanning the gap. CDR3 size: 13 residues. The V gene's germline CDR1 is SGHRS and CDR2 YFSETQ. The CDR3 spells CASSLAGFHEQYF. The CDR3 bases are TGCGCCAGCAGCTTGGCAGGGTTCCACGAGCAGTACTTC.

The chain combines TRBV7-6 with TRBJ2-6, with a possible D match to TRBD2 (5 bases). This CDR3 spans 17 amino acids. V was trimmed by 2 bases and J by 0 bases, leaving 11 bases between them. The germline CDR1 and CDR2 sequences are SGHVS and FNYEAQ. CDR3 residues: CASSLPPRGSGANVLTF. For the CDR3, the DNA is TGTGCCAGCAGCTTACCCCCTCGGGGCTCTGGGGCCAACGTCCTGACTTTC.

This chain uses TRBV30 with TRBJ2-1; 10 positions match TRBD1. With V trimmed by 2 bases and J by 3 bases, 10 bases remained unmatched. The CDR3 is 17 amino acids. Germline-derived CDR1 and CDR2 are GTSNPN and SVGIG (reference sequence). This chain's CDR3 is CAWSSGTGVGYYNEQFF. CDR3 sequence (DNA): TGTGCCTGGAGTTCCGGGACAGGGGTGGGGTACTACAATGAGCAGTTCTTC.

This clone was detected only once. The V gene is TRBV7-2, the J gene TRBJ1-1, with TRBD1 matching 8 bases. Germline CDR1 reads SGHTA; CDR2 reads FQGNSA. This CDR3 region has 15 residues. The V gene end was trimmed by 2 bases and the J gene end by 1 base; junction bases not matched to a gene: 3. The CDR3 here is CASSLQGTGNTEAFF. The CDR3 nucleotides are TGTGCCAGCAGCTTACAGGGGACAGGGAACACTGAAGCTTTCTTT.

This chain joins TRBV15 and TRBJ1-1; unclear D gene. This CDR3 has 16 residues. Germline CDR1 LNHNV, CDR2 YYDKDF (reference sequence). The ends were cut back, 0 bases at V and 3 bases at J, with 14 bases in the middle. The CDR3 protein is CATSRDRAGDDTEAFF. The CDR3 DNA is TGTGCCACCAGCAGAGATCGCGCGGGAGATGACACTGAAGCTTTCTTT. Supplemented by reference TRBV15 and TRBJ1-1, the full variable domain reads DAMVIQNPRYQVTQFGKPVTLSCSQTLNHNVMYWYQQKSSQAPKLLFHYYDKDFNNEADTPDNFQSRRPNTSFCFLDIRSPGLGDTAMYLCATSRDRAGDDTEAFFGQGTRLTVV.

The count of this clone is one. The CDR3 sequence: CASSLAVATNEKLFF. The CDR3 DNA reads TGTGCCAGCAGCTTAGCCGTTGCAACTAATGAAAAACTGTTTTTT. The chain employs TRBV7-9 and TRBJ1-4; unclear D gene. Germline values: CDR1 SEHNR, CDR2 FQNEAQ (reference sequence). The CDR3 is 15 residues long. The V end lost 0 bases, the J end lost 0 bases, and 5 bases lay between the germline ends.

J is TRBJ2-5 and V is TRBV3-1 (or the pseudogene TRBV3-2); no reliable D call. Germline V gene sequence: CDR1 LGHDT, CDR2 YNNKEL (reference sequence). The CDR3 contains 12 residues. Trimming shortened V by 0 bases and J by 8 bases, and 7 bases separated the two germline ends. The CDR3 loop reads CASSQDERTQYF. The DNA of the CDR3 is TGTGCCAGCAGCCAAGATGAGCGCACCCAGTACTTC.

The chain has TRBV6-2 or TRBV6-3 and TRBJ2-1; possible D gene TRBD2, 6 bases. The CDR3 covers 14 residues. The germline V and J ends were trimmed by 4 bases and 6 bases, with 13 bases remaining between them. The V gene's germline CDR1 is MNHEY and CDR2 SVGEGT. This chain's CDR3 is CASSFGTSSNEQFF. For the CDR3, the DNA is TGTGCCAGCAGTTTCGGGACTTCCAGCAATGAGCAGTTCTTC.

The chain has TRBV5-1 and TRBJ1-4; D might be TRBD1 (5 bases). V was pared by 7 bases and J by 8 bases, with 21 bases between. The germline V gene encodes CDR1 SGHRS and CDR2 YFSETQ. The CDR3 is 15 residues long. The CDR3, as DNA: TGCGCCAGCGCTCGGGGTACGGGGGGTCACGAAAAACTGTTTTTT. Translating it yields CASARGTGGHEKLFF. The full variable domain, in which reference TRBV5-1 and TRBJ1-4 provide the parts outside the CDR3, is KAGVTQTPRYLIKTRGQQVTLSCSPISGHRSVSWYQQTPGQGLQFLFEYFSETQRNKGNFPGRFSGRQFSNSRSEMNVSTLELGDSALYLCASARGTGGHEKLFFGSGTQLSVL.

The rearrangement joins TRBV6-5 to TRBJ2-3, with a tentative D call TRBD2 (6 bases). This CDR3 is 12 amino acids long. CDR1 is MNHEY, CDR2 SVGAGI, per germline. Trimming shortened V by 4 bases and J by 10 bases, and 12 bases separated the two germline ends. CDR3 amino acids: CASSWGPSAQYF. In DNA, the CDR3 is TGTGCCAGCAGTTGGGGACCTAGCGCGCAGTATTTT.

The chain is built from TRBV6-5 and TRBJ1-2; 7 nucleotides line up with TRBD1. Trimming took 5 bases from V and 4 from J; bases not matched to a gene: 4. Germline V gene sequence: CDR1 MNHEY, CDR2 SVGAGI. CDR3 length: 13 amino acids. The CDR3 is CASSPTGSYGYTF. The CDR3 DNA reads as TGTGCCAGCAGTCCGACAGGGAGCTATGGCTACACCTTC.